These 24 T cell receptor beta chains were all obtained from the same sample, sequenced in a study of cytomegalovirus exposure and HLA in healthy donors. Primers included in the PCR were 60 Vbeta and 13 Jbeta primers. Assay used: immunoSEQ multiplex PCR; TCRdb lists only in-frame clones, some missing. Seen here are about 180,000 clones, roughly 87% observed once, and the top ten hold about 0.5%. Sequencing was performed on PBMCs. The receptor set was obtained from a woman between 45 and 65 years old in good health and CMV-seronegative.

This clone was counted a few times. This chain connects TRBV28 to TRBJ1-2; TRBD1 is a possible D gene (5 bases). The CDR3 consists of 13 residues. Germline-derived CDR1 and CDR2 are MDHEN and SYDVKM. Trimming left V 6 bases short and J 8 bases short, with 16 bases between. In DNA, the CDR3 is TGTGCCAGCAGCCTCGGGGGGGGTCGGGGCTACACCTTC. It specifies CASSLGGGRGYTF.

The chain couples TRBV5-1 to TRBJ2-7; 9 bases match TRBD1. The CDR3 extends over 14 amino acids. Trimming removed 3 bases from V and 1 base from J; junction bases left unmatched: 2. Germline CDR1 and CDR2: SGHRS and YFSETQ. The CDR3 loop is CASSSGTGSYEQYF. The DNA for the CDR3 is TGCGCCAGCAGCTCCGGGACAGGGTCCTACGAGCAGTACTTC.

The CDR3 loop is CASSPIAGTIYEQYF. The CDR3 DNA follows: TGTGCCAGCAGCCCGATAGCGGGCACCATTTACGAGCAGTACTTC. J is TRBJ2-7 and V is TRBV7-3; 7 nucleotides agree with TRBD2. J was trimmed by 4 bases and V by 5 bases; bases with no gene match: 11. The CDR3 sequence is 15 residues long. Germline V gene sequence: CDR1 SGHTA, CDR2 FQGTGA.

This chain uses TRBV10-3 with TRBJ1-2, with D perhaps TRBD1 (5 bases). CDR1 and CDR2 from the germline V gene are ENHRY and SYGVKD. The length of the CDR3 is 19 residues. V lost 0 bases to trimming and J lost 0 bases, with 20 bases between them. This chain's CDR3 is CAISESWGTGEITNYGYTF. DNA for the CDR3: TGTGCCATCAGTGAGTCATGGGGCACGGGGGAGATCACTAACTATGGCTACACCTTC.

This rearrangement joins TRBV2 to TRBJ2-7, with 7 bases aligning to TRBD1. CDR3 length: 12 residues. Germline CDR1 and CDR2: SNHLY and FYNNEI. The V and J ends lost 10 bases and 3 bases, in that order; junction bases with no gene match: 6. Here the CDR3 DNA reads TGTGCCAACCGGGACAGCCACTACGAGCAGTACTTC. Residues: CANRDSHYEQYF.

The chain has TRBV7-9 and TRBJ2-2, with 9 bases lining up with TRBD2. Unmatched junction bases numbered 11, after V lost 5 bases and J lost 10 bases. Germline V gene sequence: CDR1 SEHNR, CDR2 FQNEAQ (reference sequence). This CDR3 has 15 amino acids. CDR3 coding DNA: TGTGCCAGCAGCCGCTCAAGCGGGGGGCATAAGGAGCTGTTTTTT. Translating gives CASSRSSGGHKELFF.

This chain links TRBV7-3 with TRBJ2-3; 13 bases align to TRBD2. Trimming cost V 5 bases and J 4 bases; bases outside gene matches: 3. CDR1 and CDR2 from the germline V gene are SGHTA and FQGTGA. CDR3 length: 15 residues. CDR3: CASSPLAGGSDTQYF. The CDR3, as DNA: TGTGCCAGCAGCCCACTAGCGGGGGGGTCAGATACGCAGTATTTT.

This clone was detected once. The chain employs TRBV30 and TRBJ1-3; possible D gene TRBD1, 5 bases. With 2 bases removed from V and 0 bases from J, the gap between germline ends came to 8 bases. The germline gives CDR1 GTSNPN, CDR2 SVGIG (reference sequence). The CDR3 has 14 residues. The DNA of the CDR3 is TGTGCCTGGAGTCGACAGCGCTCTGGAAACACCATATATTTT. Its translation: CAWSRQRSGNTIYF.

This clone has only a few counts. The chain recombines TRBV5-1 with TRBJ2-2, with D possibly being TRBD1 (6 bases). V was clipped by 2 bases and J by 6 bases, with 17 bases between them. Germline V gene sequence: CDR1 SGHRS, CDR2 YFSETQ. The CDR3 runs 16 residues. CDR3 residues: CASSLTSGVDPGELFF. CDR3 DNA sequence: TGCGCCAGCAGCTTAACCTCAGGGGTTGACCCCGGGGAGCTGTTTTTT.

For the CDR3, the DNA is TGTGCCAGCAGGGTTGCCGGGACAGGGTTTCGTGGCTACACCTTC. It yields the protein CASRVAGTGFRGYTF. This chain connects TRBV2 to TRBJ1-2, with 9 bases matching TRBD1. The CDR3 extends over 15 amino acids. Germline V gene lookup returns CDR1 SNHLY and CDR2 FYNNEI. With V trimmed by 6 bases and J by 7 bases, 12 bases remained unmatched.

This rearrangement joins TRBV6-1 to TRBJ2-7; 7 nucleotides match TRBD1. This CDR3 is 14 amino acids long. The ends lost 3 bases at V and 3 bases at J; junction bases unmatched: 5. Germline CDR1 reads MNHNS; CDR2 reads SASEGT. CDR3 nucleotides: TGTGCCAGCAGTGAGAGACAGGGATTCTACGAGCAGTACTTC. It encodes CASSERQGFYEQYF.

The CDR3, as DNA: TGTGCCAGCAGTTTATTCGGTGTAGCGGGGGGTAATGAAAAACTGTTTTTT. Translation: CASSLFGVAGGNEKLFF. The rearrangement links TRBV27 to TRBJ1-4, with D maybe TRBD1 (5 bases). The CDR3 has 17 amino acids. Trimming stripped 1 base from V and 4 bases from J, with 16 bases between. Germline V gives CDR1 MNHEY, CDR2 SMNVEV (reference sequence).

The genes are TRBV6-5 and TRBJ2-7, with a possible D match to TRBD1 (5 bases). From germline, CDR1 is MNHEY and CDR2 SVGAGI. V dropped 4 bases and J dropped 3 bases, with 13 bases sitting between them. The CDR3 sequence is 14 residues long. The CDR3 is CASSSDRTNYEQYF. In DNA, the CDR3 is TGTGCCAGCAGTTCAGACAGAACCAACTACGAGCAGTACTTC.

CDR3 sequence (DNA): TGTGCCAGCAGCTTTGCGGGTTACGAGCAGTACTTC. Amino acid sequence: CASSFAGYEQYF. The V gene is TRBV5-6, the J gene TRBJ2-7; possibly TRBD2 for D (5 bases). Germline CDR1 SGHDT, CDR2 YYEEEE. V lost 2 bases and J 4 bases, leaving 7 bases between the germline ends. This CDR3 region has 12 residues. Supplemented by reference TRBV5-6 and TRBJ2-7, the full variable domain reads DAGVTQSPTHLIKTRGQQVTLRCSPKSGHDTVSWYQQALGQGPQFIFQYYEEEERQRGNFPDRFSGHQFPNYSSELNVNALLLGDSALYLCASSFAGYEQYFGPGTRLTVT.

This clone came up once. The chain links TRBV5-1 to TRBJ2-7; 9 nucleotides line up with TRBD1. Germline loops: CDR1 SGHRS, CDR2 YFSETQ. This CDR3 has 14 residues. The J segment lost 3 bases and the V segment lost 5 bases, leaving 6 bases of the junction unmatched. CDR3 in amino acids: CASSRTGEGYEQYF. In nucleotides, the CDR3 is TGCGCCAGCAGTCGGACAGGGGAGGGCTACGAGCAGTACTTC.

This chain links TRBV4-3 with TRBJ1-5; D perhaps matches TRBD1 (5 bases). The germline gives CDR1 LGHNA, CDR2 YSLEER. V lost 4 bases, J lost 9 bases, and 13 bases lay in between. The CDR3 has 13 residues. The chain's CDR3 is CASSLSRELPQHF. The CDR3 nucleotides are TGCGCCAGCAGCCTCTCCAGGGAACTGCCCCAGCATTTT.

The chain combines TRBV28 with TRBJ2-7; TRBD2 aligns across 7 bases. Germline trimming cut 3 bases from V and 4 bases from J; bases unmatched to any gene: 6. CDR1 and CDR2 (germline): MDHEN, SYDVKM. The CDR3 has 14 residues. CDR3 sequence: CASSFYGGTYEQYF. CDR3 DNA sequence: TGTGCCAGCAGTTTCTACGGGGGGACGTACGAGCAGTACTTC.

The J gene is TRBJ2-5, the V gene TRBV28, with 7 bases fitting TRBD2. CDR3 size: 15 residues. Germline-derived CDR1 and CDR2 are MDHEN and SYDVKM. V lost 8 bases and J lost 2; bases outside the gene matches: 11. The CDR3 DNA is TGTGCCAGCGTTCCTGGGGGGGGACGACAAGAGACCCAGTACTTC. Translation: CASVPGGGRQETQYF. Variable domain in full (rest from reference TRBV28 and TRBJ2-5): DVKVTQSSRYLVKRTGEKVFLECVQDMDHENMFWYRQDPGLGLRLIYFSYDVKMKEKGDIPEGYSVSREKKERFSLILESASTNQTSMYLCASVPGGGRQETQYFGPGTRLLVL.

The CDR3 nucleotides read TGTGCCAGCAGCTTGTTAGACTCCGGAAATGAGCAGTTCTTC. Translated: CASSLLDSGNEQFF. The V gene is TRBV5-6, the J gene TRBJ2-1; no firm D call. CDR1 and CDR2 (germline): SGHDT, YYEEEE. Trimming removed 1 base at V and 7 bases at J, with 12 bases between. The CDR3 is 14 amino acids.

This chain joins TRBV2 and TRBJ1-1, with D unclear. CDR3 length equals 13 residues. Germline V gives CDR1 SNHLY, CDR2 FYNNEI. Trimming pared 3 bases from V and 1 base from J, leaving 6 bases between. The CDR3: CASSDPRNTEAFF. CDR3 in DNA: TGTGCCAGCAGTGACCCCAGGAACACTGAAGCTTTCTTT.

The gene calls are TRBV25-1 and TRBJ2-3; TRBD2 matches 13 bases. The CDR3 length is 17 residues. CDR1 and CDR2 (germline): MGHDK, SYGVNS. Trimming removed 3 bases from V and 5 bases from J; junction bases left unmatched: 8. As DNA, the CDR3 is TGTGCCAGCAGTGACAAACTAGCGGGGGGGCAGAGAGATACGCAGTATTTT. Translating gives CASSDKLAGGQRDTQYF.

CDR3 protein: CASSLHRDSRYEQYF. The CDR3 DNA reads as TGTGCCAGTAGTCTACACCGGGACAGCCGATACGAGCAGTACTTC. The rearrangement joins TRBV19 to TRBJ2-7; 7 nucleotides match TRBD1. V shed 5 bases, J shed 4 bases, and the junction held 11 bases outside the gene matches. The germline CDR1 and CDR2 sequences are LNHDA and SQIVND (reference sequence). This CDR3 comprises 15 residues.

The V gene is TRBV7-6, the J gene TRBJ2-5; D unresolved. Deletions cut 3 bases from V and 0 bases from J, with 2 bases between. CDR1 is SGHVS, CDR2 FNYEAQ, per germline. This CDR3 is 12 amino acids long. The CDR3 sequence: CASSFDQETQYF. As DNA, the CDR3 is TGTGCCAGCAGCTTCGACCAAGAGACCCAGTACTTC.

This chain uses TRBV13 with TRBJ2-3; 12 bases agree with TRBD2. The V and J ends lost 0 bases and 4 bases, in that order; junction bases with no gene match: 5. This CDR3 is 17 amino acids long. In germline, CDR1 is PRHDT, CDR2 FYEKMQ (reference sequence). The CDR3 sequence: CASSLGLAGGLSDTQYF. CDR3 nucleotide sequence: TGTGCCAGCAGCTTAGGTCTAGCGGGGGGGCTTTCAGATACGCAGTATTTT.